What follows are 28 T cell receptor beta chains derived from one specimen sequenced in a study of radiotherapy plus CTLA-4 blockade in lung cancer (dated by TCRdb to about 2018). To prepare the library, the immunoSEQ multiplex PCR assay was applied. TCRdb re-hosts the immuneACCESS table, in-frame sequences only. Its copies lack some clones; in the studies checked, an unresolved V gene accounts for under half of them, and the cause for the rest is not known. This sample has about 120,000 clones in its table, and approximately 90% of those were observed once. The ten most abundant clones make up more than 6.5% of the sample. The specimen was peripheral blood, collected from a patient treated with radiotherapy plus ipilimumab. These receptors were collected from a human donor with non-small cell lung cancer that progressed on radiotherapy plus ipilimumab.

The CDR3 nucleotides read TGTGCCAGCAGCGAGGACAGGGTTCAAGAGACCCAGTACTTC. Translating it yields CASSEDRVQETQYF. This chain connects TRBV2 to TRBJ2-5; 8 bases line up with TRBD1. Germline CDR1 SNHLY, CDR2 FYNNEI. The trim removed 6 bases at V and 2 bases at J, leaving 5 bases unmatched. This CDR3 has 14 residues.

This chain uses TRBV5-8 with TRBJ2-7; D call uncertain. Germline CDR1 reads SGHTS; CDR2 reads YDEGEE. The CDR3 covers 14 residues. Trimming took off 0 bases at V and 4 bases at J, with 11 bases between the two ends. The CDR3 region has the DNA TGTGCCAGCAGCTTGGAACAGTACAATTACGAGCAGTACTTC. Its translation is CASSLEQYNYEQYF.

The chain combines TRBV5-4 with TRBJ1-6; maybe TRBD1 (5 bases). Looked up from germline, CDR1 is SGHNT and CDR2 is YYREEE (reference sequence). The CDR3 runs 15 residues. V gave up 0 bases and J gave up 5 bases, with 9 bases separating them. This chain's CDR3 is CASSLAGTNNSPLHF. Written as DNA, the CDR3 is TGTGCCAGCAGCTTGGCCGGGACTAATAATTCACCCCTCCACTTT.

The rearrangement joins TRBV30 to TRBJ1-3; no reliable D call. Germline CDR1 GTSNPN, CDR2 SVGIG (reference sequence). This CDR3 has 17 residues. The V end was cut by 0 bases, the J end by 0 bases, with 15 bases between. The CDR3 DNA reads as TGTGCCTGGAGTGTATCATCCCCGGCCTACTCTGGAAACACCATATATTTT. Its protein is CAWSVSSPAYSGNTIYF. The full variable domain, in which reference TRBV30 and TRBJ1-3 provide the parts outside the CDR3, is SQTIHQWPATLVQPVGSPLSLECTVEGTSNPNLYWYRQAAGRGLQLLFYSVGIGQISSEVPQNLSASRPQDRQFILSSKKLLLSDSGFYLCAWSVSSPAYSGNTIYFGEGSWLTVV.

This chain joins TRBV6-1 and TRBJ1-1, with D tentatively TRBD1 (5 bases). V was clipped by 7 bases and J by 4 bases, with 16 bases between them. The V gene's germline CDR1 is MNHNS and CDR2 SASEGT. The CDR3 runs to 14 residues. CDR3 amino acids: CASNLEGRITEAFF. DNA of the CDR3: TGTGCCAGCAATCTGGAGGGGCGTATCACTGAAGCTTTCTTT.

V usage is TRBV27 and J usage is TRBJ2-1; 10 nucleotides align to TRBD1. The CDR3 sequence is 14 residues long. Germline V gene lookup returns CDR1 MNHEY and CDR2 SMNVEV (reference sequence). With 5 bases clipped from V and 9 bases from J, the junction kept 7 bases outside the gene matches. The CDR3 region has the DNA TGTGCCAGCAGTCACCGGGACAGGGGTGTTGAGCAGTTCTTC. This codes for CASSHRDRGVEQFF.

The V gene is TRBV6-1, the J gene TRBJ1-1, with D tentatively TRBD1 (5 bases). CDR3 length equals 14 residues. The germline CDR1 and CDR2 sequences are MNHNS and SASEGT. Trimming removed 6 bases from V and 3 bases from J, with 14 bases in between. The chain's CDR3 is CASRRAGPDTEAFF. DNA of the CDR3: TGTGCCAGCAGGAGGGCAGGGCCAGACACTGAAGCTTTCTTT.

The genes are TRBV27 and TRBJ2-3; D is unclear. V was trimmed by 7 bases and J by 5 bases, leaving 13 bases between them. Germline lookup yields CDR1 MNHEY and CDR2 SMNVEV (reference sequence). The length of the CDR3 is 13 residues. CDR3 DNA: TGTGCCAGCAACCAACGCCGAGGAGATACGCAGTATTTT. Amino acid sequence: CASNQRRGDTQYF.

The chain recombines TRBV5-1 with TRBJ1-1; D call uncertain. The germline CDR1 and CDR2 sequences are SGHRS and YFSETQ. The CDR3 has 14 amino acids. The V gene lost 0 bases and the J gene lost 3 bases, with 9 bases spanning the gap. The CDR3, as DNA: TGCGCCAGCAGCTTGGTTAGGGTGGACACTGAAGCTTTCTTT. Its translation: CASSLVRVDTEAFF.

As for this clone: The junction does not match germline at one end; this may be a read error. The V gene is TRBV10-3, the J gene TRBJ2-7, with 9 bases matching TRBD2. The length of the CDR3 is 14 residues. Per germline, CDR1 ENHRY and CDR2 SYGVKD. For the CDR3, the DNA is TGTGCCACCAGTTTAGGTAGCGGGAGTTACGAGCAGTACTTC. It is translated as CATSLGSGSYEQYF.

The chain employs TRBV5-1 and TRBJ2-6; a weak D match, TRBD2 (5 bases). Germline CDR1 SGHRS, CDR2 YFSETQ. The CDR3 length is 15 residues. V dropped 1 base and J dropped 2 bases, with 7 bases sitting between them. The CDR3 DNA is TGCGCCAGCAGCTTGAAGAGGGCTGGGGCCAACGTCCTGACTTTC. This sequence encodes CASSLKRAGANVLTF.

The chain links TRBV19 to TRBJ2-7; tentative D call: TRBD2 (6 bases). The V end was cut by 5 bases, the J end by 1 base, with 9 bases between. Germline CDR1 reads LNHDA; CDR2 reads SQIVND (reference sequence). This CDR3 is 13 amino acids long. The CDR3 is CASSFGLSYEQYF. The CDR3 DNA sequence: TGTGCCAGTAGTTTCGGACTATCCTACGAGCAGTACTTC.

This chain joins TRBV6-5 and TRBJ1-2; D not resolved. The CDR3 sequence is 12 residues long. V gave up 7 bases and J gave up 8 bases, with 14 bases separating them. CDR1 and CDR2 from the germline V gene are MNHEY and SVGAGI. The CDR3 protein is CASTDGVWGYTF. The DNA of the CDR3 is TGTGCCAGCACGGACGGTGTATGGGGCTACACCTTC.

This sequence joins TRBV10-3 and TRBJ2-3; tentative D call: TRBD2 (6 bases). Deletions cut 4 bases from V and 4 bases from J, with 15 bases between. Germline V CDR1 and CDR2: ENHRY, SYGVKD. The CDR3 has 15 amino acids. The CDR3 DNA follows: TGTGCCATCAGTGGAGGGACTTTTACCCCAGATACGCAGTATTTT. Translated, it gives CAISGGTFTPDTQYF.

This clone was seen more than once but under ten times. The V gene is TRBV7-2, the J gene TRBJ2-3; possibly TRBD2 for D (5 bases). V lost 2 bases and J lost 5, with 8 bases in between. This CDR3 is built from 13 residues. The germline V gene encodes CDR1 SGHTA and CDR2 FQGNSA. The CDR3 coding sequence is TGTGCCAGCAGCTTAAAGGGAGAAGATACGCAGTATTTT. Translating it yields CASSLKGEDTQYF.

This sequence joins TRBV9 and TRBJ2-7; 8 bases line up with TRBD2. This CDR3 spans 14 amino acids. Germline V gives CDR1 SGDLS, CDR2 YYNGEE. The V segment lost 2 bases and the J segment 2 bases; nucleotides outside the gene matches: 3. The CDR3 coding sequence is TGTGCCAGCAGCGTGGGGGGACTAGCCTACGAGCAGTACTTC. Its translation is CASSVGGLAYEQYF.

The J gene is TRBJ2-7, the V gene TRBV6-1; 12 bases line up with TRBD1. This CDR3 comprises 15 residues. CDR1 is MNHNS, CDR2 SASEGT, per germline. The junction had 4 bases not matched to a gene; V was cut back by 2 bases and J by 5 bases. CDR3 in DNA: TGTGCCAGCAGTGAACTGGGGACAGGGGGCAACGAGCAGTACTTC. Residues: CASSELGTGGNEQYF.

This chain's CDR3 is CASSLVLGVGGGEQFF. CDR3 nucleotide sequence: TGCGCCAGCAGCTTGGTGTTGGGAGTAGGGGGTGGTGAGCAGTTCTTC. The chain carries TRBV5-1 and TRBJ2-1, with D possibly TRBD1 on 6 matching bases. This CDR3 is built from 16 residues. The V end lost 0 bases, the J end lost 9 bases, and 19 bases lay between the germline ends. Germline V gives CDR1 SGHRS, CDR2 YFSETQ.

The chain recombines TRBV2 with TRBJ2-7, with 7 nucleotides matching TRBD2. V dropped 2 bases and J dropped 9; count of bases not matched to a gene: 10. CDR1 is SNHLY and CDR2 is FYNNEI in the germline V gene. The CDR3 is 14 amino acids. Here the CDR3 DNA reads TGTGCCAGCAGTGAATGGGATCCTACGGGGGGGCAGTACTTC. Amino acids: CASSEWDPTGGQYF.

The CDR3 sequence is CASSPRVQIPGVAKNIQYF. CDR3 DNA: TGTGCCAGCAGCCCCCGAGTCCAGATTCCGGGGGTAGCCAAAAACATTCAGTACTTC. This chain joins TRBV7-9 and TRBJ2-4; possibly TRBD2 for D (6 bases). V was shortened by 5 bases and J by 0 bases, with 23 bases between the two germline ends. This CDR3 is built from 19 residues. Looked up from germline, CDR1 is SEHNR and CDR2 is FQNEAQ (reference sequence).

This chain uses TRBV18 with TRBJ2-7; no clear D. The germline CDR1 and CDR2 sequences are KGHSH and LQKENI. The CDR3 is made up of 13 amino acids. The germline V and J ends were trimmed by 1 base and 4 bases, with 8 bases remaining between them. For the CDR3, the DNA is TGTGCCAGCTCACCACAATCCCAGTACGAGCAGTACTTC. Protein sequence: CASSPQSQYEQYF.

The rearrangement links TRBV25-1 to TRBJ1-2; 7 bases match TRBD1. Germline V gives CDR1 MGHDK, CDR2 SYGVNS. There are 14 residues in the CDR3. V shed 5 bases, J shed 5 bases, and the junction held 8 bases outside the gene matches. The CDR3 loop reads CASSPQGSWYGYTF. CDR3 sequence (DNA): TGTGCCAGCAGTCCACAGGGGTCGTGGTATGGCTACACCTTC.

The chain joins TRBV7-8 to TRBJ1-1; the D is unclear. Germline values: CDR1 SGHVS, CDR2 FQNEAQ. V lost 3 bases, J lost 6 bases, and 11 bases lay in between. The CDR3 runs 13 residues. CDR3 sequence reads: CASSLSGWAEAFF. The DNA of the CDR3 is TGTGCCAGCAGCTTGTCGGGTTGGGCTGAAGCTTTCTTT.

This chain joins TRBV7-9 and TRBJ2-5; TRBD1 agrees at 9 bases. The CDR3 covers 15 residues. Per germline, CDR1 SEHNR and CDR2 FQNEAQ (reference sequence). V lost 10 bases to trimming and J lost 5 bases; unmatched junction nucleotides: 14. CDR3 region: CAIRSRTGVGETQYF. CDR3 nucleotide sequence: TGTGCCATCCGGTCTCGGACAGGGGTGGGGGAGACCCAGTACTTC.

This clone came up once. The genes are TRBV5-1 and TRBJ1-1; unclear D gene. V was pared by 2 bases and J by 5 bases, with 7 bases between. The germline CDR1 and CDR2 sequences are SGHRS and YFSETQ. This CDR3 region has 12 residues. The DNA for the CDR3 is TGCGCCAGCAGCTTACATAATACTGAAGCTTTCTTT. As protein: CASSLHNTEAFF.

The V call is TRBV19, the J call TRBJ1-5; D gene uncertain. Trimming removed 6 bases from V and 2 bases from J, with 11 bases in between. Germline loops: CDR1 LNHDA, CDR2 SQIVND (reference sequence). CDR3 length equals 14 residues. The CDR3 DNA reads TGTGCCAGTAGCCGATATTTGGGCAATCAGCCCCAGCATTTT. Its translation: CASSRYLGNQPQHF.

This rearrangement joins TRBV2 to TRBJ2-2; 13 bases are a match to TRBD2. In germline, CDR1 is SNHLY, CDR2 FYNNEI. The CDR3 has 15 amino acids. Trimming cost V 6 bases and J 5 bases; bases outside gene matches: 3. The CDR3 region is CASRSTSGGTGELFF. DNA for the CDR3: TGTGCCAGCAGGTCGACTAGCGGGGGGACCGGGGAGCTGTTTTTT.

The V and J genes are TRBV5-4 and TRBJ2-5, with 8 bases that match TRBD1. The CDR3 has 13 amino acids. Germline V gene sequence: CDR1 SGHNT, CDR2 YYREEE (reference sequence). J was trimmed by 5 bases and V by 5 bases; bases with no gene match: 5. CDR3 DNA sequence: TGTGCCAGCAGTCAGGACAGGGTGGAGACCCAGTACTTC. This encodes CASSQDRVETQYF.